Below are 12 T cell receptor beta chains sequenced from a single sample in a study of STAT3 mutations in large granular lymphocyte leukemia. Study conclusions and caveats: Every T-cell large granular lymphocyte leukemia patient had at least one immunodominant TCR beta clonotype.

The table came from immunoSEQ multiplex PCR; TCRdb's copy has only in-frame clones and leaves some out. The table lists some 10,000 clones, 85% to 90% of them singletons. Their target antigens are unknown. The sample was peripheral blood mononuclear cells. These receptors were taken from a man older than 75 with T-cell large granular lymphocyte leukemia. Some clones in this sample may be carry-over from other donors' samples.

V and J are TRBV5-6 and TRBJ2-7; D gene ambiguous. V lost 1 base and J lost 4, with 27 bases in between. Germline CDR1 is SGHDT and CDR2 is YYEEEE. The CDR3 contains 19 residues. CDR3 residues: CASSLSSYRALGKRYEQYF. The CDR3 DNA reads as TGTGCCAGCAGCTTGTCATCTTATCGGGCGTTGGGGAAACGTTACGAGCAGTACTTC.

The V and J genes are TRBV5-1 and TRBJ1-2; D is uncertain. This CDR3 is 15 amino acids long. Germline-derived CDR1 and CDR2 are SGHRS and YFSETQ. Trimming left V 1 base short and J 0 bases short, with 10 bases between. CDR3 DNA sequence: TGCGCCAGCAGCTTGAACATACCAACTAACTATGGCTACACCTTC. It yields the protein CASSLNIPTNYGYTF.

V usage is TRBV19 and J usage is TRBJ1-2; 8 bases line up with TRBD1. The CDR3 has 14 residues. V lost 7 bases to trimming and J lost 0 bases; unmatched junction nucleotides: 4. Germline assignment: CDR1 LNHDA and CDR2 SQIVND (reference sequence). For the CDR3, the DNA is TGTGCCAGTACCGAACAGGGGGCTAACTATGGCTACACCTTC. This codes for CASTEQGANYGYTF.

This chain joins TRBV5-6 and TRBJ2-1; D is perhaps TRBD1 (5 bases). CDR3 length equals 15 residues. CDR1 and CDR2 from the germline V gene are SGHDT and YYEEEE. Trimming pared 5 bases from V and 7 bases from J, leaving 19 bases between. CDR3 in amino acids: CASSTKGKNFNEQFF. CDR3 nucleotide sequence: TGTGCCAGCAGTACTAAGGGGAAAAACTTTAATGAGCAGTTCTTC.

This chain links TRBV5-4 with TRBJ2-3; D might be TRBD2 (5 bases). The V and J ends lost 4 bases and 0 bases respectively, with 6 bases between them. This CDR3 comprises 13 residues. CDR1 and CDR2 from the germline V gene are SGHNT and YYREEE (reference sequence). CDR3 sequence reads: CASSEGSTDTQYF. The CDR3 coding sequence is TGTGCCAGCAGCGAGGGAAGCACAGATACGCAGTATTTT.

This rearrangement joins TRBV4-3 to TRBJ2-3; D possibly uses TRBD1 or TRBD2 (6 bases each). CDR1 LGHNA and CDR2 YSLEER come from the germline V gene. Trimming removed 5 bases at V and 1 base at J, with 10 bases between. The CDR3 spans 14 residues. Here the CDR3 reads CASSRRGGTDTQYF. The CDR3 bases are TGCGCCAGCAGCAGGAGGGGGGGCACAGATACGCAGTATTTT.

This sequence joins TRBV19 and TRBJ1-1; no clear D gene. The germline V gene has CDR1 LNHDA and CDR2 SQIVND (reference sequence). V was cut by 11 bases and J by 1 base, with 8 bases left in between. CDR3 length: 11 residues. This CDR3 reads CACHKNTEAFF. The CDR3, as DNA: TGTGCCTGTCACAAGAACACTGAAGCTTTCTTT.

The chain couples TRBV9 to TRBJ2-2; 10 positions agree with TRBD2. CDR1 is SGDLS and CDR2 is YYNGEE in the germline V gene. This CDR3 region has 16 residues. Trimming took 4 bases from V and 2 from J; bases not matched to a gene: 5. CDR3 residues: CASSLLAGINTGELFF. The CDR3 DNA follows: TGTGCCAGCAGCTTACTAGCGGGGATTAACACCGGGGAGCTGTTTTTT.

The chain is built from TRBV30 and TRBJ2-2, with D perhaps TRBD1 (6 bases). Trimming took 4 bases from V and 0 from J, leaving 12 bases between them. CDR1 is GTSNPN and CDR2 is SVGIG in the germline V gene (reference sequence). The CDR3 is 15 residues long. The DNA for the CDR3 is TGTGCCTGGACCCTGGGACACGCGAACACCGGGGAGCTGTTTTTT. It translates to CAWTLGHANTGELFF.

CDR3 amino acids: CASSRTISVRGSSYEQYF. In DNA, the CDR3 is TGTGCCAGCAGCCGGACGATTAGTGTTCGGGGGAGCTCCTACGAGCAGTACTTC. J is TRBJ2-7 and V is TRBV7-9; TRBD2 might be the D (6 bases). Germline V gives CDR1 SEHNR, CDR2 FQNEAQ (reference sequence). V was trimmed by 5 bases and J by 0 bases, leaving 23 bases between them. The length of the CDR3 is 18 residues.

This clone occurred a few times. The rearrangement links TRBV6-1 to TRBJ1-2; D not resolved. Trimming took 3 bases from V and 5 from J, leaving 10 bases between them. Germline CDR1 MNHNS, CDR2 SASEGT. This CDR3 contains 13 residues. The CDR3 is CASSEPETYGYTF. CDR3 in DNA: TGTGCCAGCAGTGAGCCAGAGACTTATGGCTACACCTTC.

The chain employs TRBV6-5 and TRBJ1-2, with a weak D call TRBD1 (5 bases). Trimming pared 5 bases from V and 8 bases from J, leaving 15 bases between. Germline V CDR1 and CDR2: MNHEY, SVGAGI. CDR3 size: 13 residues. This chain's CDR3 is CASSPRGRQGYTF. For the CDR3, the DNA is TGTGCCAGCAGTCCTCGGGGGAGACAGGGCTACACCTTC.